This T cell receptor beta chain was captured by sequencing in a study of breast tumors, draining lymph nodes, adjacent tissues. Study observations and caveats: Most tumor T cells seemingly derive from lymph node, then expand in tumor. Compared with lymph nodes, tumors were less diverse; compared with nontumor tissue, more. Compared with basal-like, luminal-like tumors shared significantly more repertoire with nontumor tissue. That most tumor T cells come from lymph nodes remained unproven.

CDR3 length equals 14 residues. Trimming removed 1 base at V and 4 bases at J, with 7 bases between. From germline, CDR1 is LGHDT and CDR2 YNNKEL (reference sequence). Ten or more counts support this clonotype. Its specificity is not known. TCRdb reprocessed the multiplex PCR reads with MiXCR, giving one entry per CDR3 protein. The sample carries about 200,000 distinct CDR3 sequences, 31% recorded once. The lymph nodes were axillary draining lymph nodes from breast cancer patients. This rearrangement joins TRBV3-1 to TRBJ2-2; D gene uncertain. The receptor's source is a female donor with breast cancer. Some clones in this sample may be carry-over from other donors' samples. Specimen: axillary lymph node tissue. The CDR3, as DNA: TGTGCCAGCAGCCAAGGGTCGGGCACCGGGGAGCTGTTTTTT. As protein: CASSQGSGTGELFF.